Listed here are 29 T cell receptor beta chains from one sample, sequenced in a study of T cells in narcolepsy. TCRdb's copy holds only in-frame clones and misses some; the assay was immunoSEQ multiplex PCR. The repertoire holds about 18,000 clones, 80% to 90% seen once, with under 0.8% in the top ten. The material sequenced was memory (CD45RA-) CD4+ T cells from blood. The receptors derive from a human donor in good health.

The rearrangement uses TRBV9 and TRBJ2-7; 12 bases align to TRBD2. The CDR3 is 14 residues long. From germline, CDR1 is SGDLS and CDR2 YYNGEE. The V and J ends lost 3 bases and 5 bases, in that order; junction bases with no gene match: 3. The CDR3, as DNA: TGTGCCAGCAGCGCTGGGACTAGCGGGCACGAGCAGTACTTC. This encodes CASSAGTSGHEQYF. The whole variable domain, remainder taken from reference TRBV9 and TRBJ2-7, is DSGVTQTPKHLITATGQRVTLRCSPRSGDLSVYWYQQSLDQGLQFLIQYYNGEERAKGNILERFSAQQFPDLHSELNLSSLELGDSALYFCASSAGTSGHEQYFGPGTRLTVT.

Concerning this clone: At one end, the junction sequence differs from germline, possibly due to a read error. The chain employs TRBV11-3 and TRBJ2-7, with D possibly TRBD2 on 6 matching bases. The germline V gene encodes CDR1 SGHNT and CDR2 YENEEA. The CDR3 consists of 14 residues. The CDR3 spells CASGLRRGSYEQYF. In DNA form, the CDR3 reads TGTGCCAGCGGCTTACGGCGGGGCTCCTACGAGCAGTACTTC.

The V gene is TRBV11-3, the J gene TRBJ1-1; the D is unclear. With 3 bases removed from V and 5 bases from J, the gap between germline ends came to 10 bases. The CDR3 spans 13 residues. Germline CDR1 is SGHNT and CDR2 is YENEEA. DNA of the CDR3: TGTGCCAGCAGCTTCCGGACGGGTACTGAAGCTTTCTTT. Translating gives CASSFRTGTEAFF.

The chain couples TRBV10-3 to TRBJ2-5; 12 bases are shared with TRBD2. The J segment lost 5 bases and the V segment lost 1 base, leaving 8 bases of the junction unmatched. The length of the CDR3 is 17 residues. CDR1 and CDR2 (germline): ENHRY, SYGVKD. The CDR3 reads CAISELASGGAKETQYF. The DNA for the CDR3 is TGTGCCATCAGTGAGTTAGCTAGCGGGGGGGCGAAGGAGACCCAGTACTTC.

This chain's CDR3 is CASSPGTDNQPQHF. DNA of the CDR3: TGTGCCAGCAGTCCCGGGACAGACAATCAGCCCCAGCATTTT. The chain employs TRBV7-2 and TRBJ1-5, with 7 bases identical to TRBD1. Germline trimming cut 6 bases from V and 3 bases from J; bases unmatched to any gene: 5. This CDR3 is 14 amino acids long. Germline assignment: CDR1 SGHTA and CDR2 FQGNSA.

This clone was observed a few times. The chain recombines TRBV4-3 with TRBJ1-1; tentative D call: TRBD1 (6 bases). The V end was cut by 1 base, the J end by 1 base, with 10 bases between. The CDR3 length is 15 residues. Germline CDR1 reads LGHNA; CDR2 reads YSLEER. CDR3 in DNA: TGCGCCAGCAGCCAAGTCGACAGGCAGAACACTGAAGCTTTCTTT. Encoded protein: CASSQVDRQNTEAFF.

The chain links TRBV5-1 to TRBJ2-1; 8 nucleotides line up with TRBD2. Trimming cost V 2 bases and J 1 base; bases outside gene matches: 2. CDR3 length: 15 residues. Germline lookup yields CDR1 SGHRS and CDR2 YFSETQ. The CDR3: CASSLAGASYNEQFF. As DNA, the CDR3 is TGCGCCAGCAGCTTAGCGGGAGCGTCCTACAATGAGCAGTTCTTC.

The rearrangement joins TRBV6-1 to TRBJ2-7, with 13 nucleotides matching TRBD2. This CDR3 region has 14 residues. V lost 7 bases to trimming and J lost 7 bases; unmatched junction nucleotides: 7. Germline CDR1 reads MNHNS; CDR2 reads SASEGT. This chain's CDR3 is CASKGTSGVWEQYF. The CDR3 DNA reads TGTGCCAGCAAAGGGACTAGCGGGGTCTGGGAGCAGTACTTC.

V gene TRBV9 combines with J gene TRBJ1-2; 8 bases line up with TRBD1. J gave up 8 bases and V 0 bases, and 6 bases lay outside the gene matches. CDR1 is SGDLS, CDR2 YYNGEE, per germline. This CDR3 contains 14 residues. CDR3 loop: CASSVGRTGHGYTF. The CDR3, as DNA: TGTGCCAGCAGCGTAGGTAGGACAGGGCACGGCTACACCTTC.

This sequence joins TRBV29-1 and TRBJ2-5; D is ambiguous. The CDR3 spans 11 residues. Per germline, CDR1 SQVTM and CDR2 ANQGSEA. Trimming left V 5 bases short and J 1 base short, with 5 bases between. CDR3 sequence reads: CSVRPQETQYF. The CDR3 DNA reads TGCAGCGTTCGCCCCCAAGAGACCCAGTACTTC. Together with reference TRBV29-1 and TRBJ2-5, the CDR3 gives the full variable domain: SAVISQKPSRDICQRGTSLTIQCQVDSQVTMMFWYRQQPGQSLTLIATANQGSEATYESGFVIDKFPISRPNLTFSTLTVSNMSPEDSSIYLCSVRPQETQYFGPGTRLLVL.

The V and J genes are TRBV5-1 and TRBJ2-7; 8 bases are a match to TRBD1. Germline V CDR1 and CDR2: SGHRS, YFSETQ. This CDR3 comprises 14 residues. With V trimmed by 4 bases and J by 3 bases, 6 bases remained unmatched. The CDR3 sequence is CASSRDGQGYEQYF. CDR3 nucleotides: TGCGCCAGCAGCCGAGACGGACAGGGCTACGAGCAGTACTTC.

The chain uses TRBV4-3 and TRBJ2-1; TRBD2 matches 11 bases. The V gene end was trimmed by 0 bases and the J gene end by 4 bases; junction bases not matched to a gene: 2. This CDR3 is built from 16 residues. Germline assignment: CDR1 LGHNA and CDR2 YSLEER. The CDR3 reads CASSQEASGRYNEQFF. CDR3 bases: TGCGCCAGCAGCCAAGAAGCTAGCGGGAGGTACAATGAGCAGTTCTTC.

The CDR3 reads CASSLAASGGPDTQYF. The CDR3 DNA is TGTGCCAGCAGCTTAGCCGCTAGCGGGGGTCCAGATACGCAGTATTTT. The chain links TRBV5-5 to TRBJ2-3; the match to TRBD2 covers 10 bases. Germline V CDR1 and CDR2: SGHKS, YYEKEE (reference sequence). Unmatched junction bases numbered 7, after V lost 2 bases and J lost 4 bases. The CDR3 runs to 16 residues.

The CDR3 loop reads CATSRGQRGQPQHF. CDR3 DNA: TGTGCCACCAGCAGAGGTCAAAGGGGACAGCCCCAGCATTTT. The chain combines TRBV15 with TRBJ1-5, with a possible D match to TRBD1 (5 bases). V was shortened by 1 base and J by 7 bases, with 11 bases between the two germline ends. CDR1 LNHNV and CDR2 YYDKDF come from the germline V gene (reference sequence). The CDR3 spans 14 residues.

This chain links TRBV7-2 with TRBJ2-3, with D tentatively TRBD1 (6 bases). The CDR3 is 15 residues long. V lost 3 bases and J lost 3, with 13 bases in between. CDR1 is SGHTA, CDR2 FQGNSA, per germline. The CDR3 DNA reads TGTGCCAGCAGCTTTACAGGGCTCGGGACAGATACGCAGTATTTT. Translation: CASSFTGLGTDTQYF.

The rearrangement links TRBV6-5 to TRBJ2-2, with TRBD2 matching 9 bases. V gave up 6 bases and J gave up 6 bases; unmatched junction bases: 5. From germline, CDR1 is MNHEY and CDR2 SVGAGI. The CDR3 is 14 residues long. The CDR3 here is CASRAGLAAGELFF. The CDR3 DNA follows: TGTGCCAGCAGAGCGGGACTAGCCGCCGGGGAGCTGTTTTTT.

The chain couples TRBV29-1 to TRBJ2-1, with D perhaps being TRBD1 or TRBD2 (5 bases each). The V end lost 7 bases, the J end lost 7 bases, and 17 bases lay between the germline ends. In germline, CDR1 is SQVTM, CDR2 ANQGSEA. CDR3 length: 13 residues. The CDR3 sequence is CSAQGGGMNEQFF. The CDR3 DNA follows: TGCAGCGCTCAGGGTGGGGGTATGAATGAGCAGTTCTTC.

The genes are TRBV10-3 and TRBJ2-7, with D unclear. This CDR3 is built from 12 residues. CDR1 and CDR2 (germline): ENHRY, SYGVKD. Trimming took off 10 bases at V and 3 bases at J, with 13 bases between the two ends. CDR3 sequence: CASAKISYEQYF. In DNA form, the CDR3 reads TGTGCCAGCGCGAAGATTAGCTACGAGCAGTACTTC.

J is TRBJ2-7 and V is TRBV5-6; weak D call: TRBD2 (6 bases). This CDR3 spans 16 amino acids. Trimming pared 4 bases from V and 0 bases from J, leaving 17 bases between. The germline gives CDR1 SGHDT, CDR2 YYEEEE. The CDR3 reads CASSTRGGDSSYEQYF. The CDR3 nucleotides read TGTGCCAGCAGCACCCGGGGAGGTGACAGCTCCTACGAGCAGTACTTC.

V is TRBV19 and J is TRBJ2-3, with 9 nucleotides matching TRBD2. The CDR3 runs 14 residues. The germline gives CDR1 LNHDA, CDR2 SQIVND (reference sequence). With V trimmed by 8 bases and J by 5 bases, 8 bases remained unmatched. The CDR3 DNA follows: TGTGCCAGTTCAGTGCGGGGGGGCCAAGATACGCAGTATTTT. Amino acid sequence: CASSVRGGQDTQYF.

CDR3 nucleotide sequence: TGCGCCAGCAGCCGACGGGAGCCGAGTCGCAATGAGCAGTTCTTC. Amino acids: CASSRREPSRNEQFF. The chain joins TRBV5-1 to TRBJ2-1; TRBD2 is a possible D gene (6 bases). The CDR3 covers 15 residues. V shed 4 bases and J shed 6 bases, with 17 bases lying between them. Germline-derived CDR1 and CDR2 are SGHRS and YFSETQ.

The chain couples TRBV28 to TRBJ1-2, with D maybe TRBD1 (5 bases). V lost 4 bases, J lost 3 bases, and 12 bases lay in between. The CDR3 consists of 14 residues. Germline lookup yields CDR1 MDHEN and CDR2 SYDVKM. The CDR3 region is CASSSGPVDYGYTF. The CDR3 DNA reads as TGTGCCAGCAGTTCGGGACCAGTCGACTATGGCTACACCTTC.

The chain recombines TRBV7-9 with TRBJ1-1; 9 nucleotides agree with TRBD1. The trim removed 6 bases at V and 9 bases at J, leaving 14 bases unmatched. Looked up from germline, CDR1 is SEHNR and CDR2 is FQNEAQ (reference sequence). CDR3 length equals 15 residues. The chain's CDR3 is CASRSTTGGSKKAFF. DNA for the CDR3: TGTGCCAGCAGATCTACTACAGGGGGCAGTAAGAAAGCTTTCTTT.

The chain combines TRBV19 with TRBJ2-3; 9 bases align to TRBD2. The CDR3 sequence is 13 residues long. J lost 8 bases, V lost 10 bases, and 10 bases had no gene match. From germline, CDR1 is LNHDA and CDR2 SQIVND (reference sequence). The CDR3: CATGVAGASTQYF. Here the CDR3 DNA reads TGTGCCACCGGGGTAGCGGGAGCTTCTACGCAGTATTTT.

Here the CDR3 DNA reads TGTGCCTGGATCTTGCAGGGAACAGATACGCAGTATTTT. Amino acids: CAWILQGTDTQYF. The gene calls are TRBV30 and TRBJ2-3; perhaps TRBD1 as D (5 bases). Trimming cost V 4 bases and J 3 bases, with 11 bases left between them. Germline values: CDR1 GTSNPN, CDR2 SVGIG (reference sequence). The CDR3 spans 13 residues.

The chain employs TRBV19 and TRBJ2-5; D perhaps matches TRBD2 (6 bases). This CDR3 spans 17 amino acids. Deletions cut 5 bases from V and 1 base from J, with 20 bases between. The germline CDR1 and CDR2 sequences are LNHDA and SQIVND (reference sequence). The CDR3 sequence is CASSGIARGVFQETQYF. The CDR3 DNA sequence: TGTGCCAGTAGTGGGATAGCCCGCGGGGTCTTCCAAGAGACCCAGTACTTC. The full variable domain, rest sourced from reference TRBV19 and TRBJ2-5, is DGGITQSPKYLFRKEGQNVTLSCEQNLNHDAMYWYRQDPGQGLRLIYYSQIVNDFQKGDIAEGYSVSREKKESFPLTVTSAQKNPTAFYLCASSGIARGVFQETQYFGPGTRLLVL.

This clone was counted a few times. V and J are TRBV7-8 and TRBJ2-1; tentative D call: TRBD2 (6 bases). V was clipped by 2 bases and J by 4 bases, with 18 bases between them. CDR1 and CDR2 (germline): SGHVS, FQNEAQ. The CDR3 is 17 amino acids. CDR3 residues: CASSLPPFSAGYNEQFF. The CDR3 DNA follows: TGTGCCAGCAGCTTACCCCCGTTTTCTGCGGGGTACAATGAGCAGTTCTTC.

This clone has only one observation. The chain is built from TRBV2 and TRBJ1-2; D is uncertain. V was clipped by 7 bases and J by 8 bases, with 17 bases between them. Germline CDR1 SNHLY, CDR2 FYNNEI. CDR3 length: 13 amino acids. The chain's CDR3 is CASTSIGRVGYTF. CDR3 DNA sequence: TGTGCCAGCACCTCGATAGGGCGGGTCGGCTACACCTTC.

The chain couples TRBV5-6 to TRBJ2-4; D gene ambiguous. V was pared by 0 bases and J by 4 bases, with 8 bases between. CDR3 length equals 14 residues. CDR1 SGHDT and CDR2 YYEEEE come from the germline V gene. This CDR3 reads CASSLVGFKNIQYF. Written as DNA, the CDR3 is TGTGCCAGCAGCTTGGTGGGGTTTAAAAACATTCAGTACTTC.